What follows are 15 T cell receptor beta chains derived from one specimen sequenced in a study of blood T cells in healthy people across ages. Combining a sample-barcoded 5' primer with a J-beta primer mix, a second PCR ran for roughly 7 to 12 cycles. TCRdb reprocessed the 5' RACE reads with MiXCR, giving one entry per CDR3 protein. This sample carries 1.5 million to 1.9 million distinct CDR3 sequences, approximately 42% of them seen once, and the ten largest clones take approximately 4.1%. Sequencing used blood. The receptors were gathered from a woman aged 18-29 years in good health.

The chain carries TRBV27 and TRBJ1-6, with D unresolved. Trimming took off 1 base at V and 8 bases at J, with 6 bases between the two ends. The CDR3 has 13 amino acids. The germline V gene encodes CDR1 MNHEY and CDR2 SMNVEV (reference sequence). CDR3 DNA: TGTGCCAGCAGTTTATGGCAGGATTCACCCCTCCACTTT. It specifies CASSLWQDSPLHF.

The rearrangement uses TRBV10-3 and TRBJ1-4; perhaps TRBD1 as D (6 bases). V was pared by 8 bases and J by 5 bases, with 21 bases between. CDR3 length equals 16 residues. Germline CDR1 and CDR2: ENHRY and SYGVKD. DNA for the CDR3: TGTGCCATCGGCGGGCCGACAGGCCCGGGGAATGAAAAACTGTTTTTT. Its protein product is CAIGGPTGPGNEKLFF.

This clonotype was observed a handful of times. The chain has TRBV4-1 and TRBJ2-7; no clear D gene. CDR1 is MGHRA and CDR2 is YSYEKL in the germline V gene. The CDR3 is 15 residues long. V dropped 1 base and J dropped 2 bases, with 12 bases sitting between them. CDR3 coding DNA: TGCGCCAGCAGCCAAGTGGACCATGTGGCCTACGAGCAGTACTTC. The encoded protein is CASSQVDHVAYEQYF.

The CDR3 DNA is TGTGCCAGCAGCGTTAGCGGGGCCTACAATGAGCAGTTCTTC. Translation gives CASSVSGAYNEQFF. The V gene is TRBV2, the J gene TRBJ2-1; 8 nucleotides match TRBD2. CDR1 SNHLY and CDR2 FYNNEI come from the germline V gene. The CDR3 length is 14 residues. V was clipped by 6 bases and J by 2 bases; unmatched bases: 3.

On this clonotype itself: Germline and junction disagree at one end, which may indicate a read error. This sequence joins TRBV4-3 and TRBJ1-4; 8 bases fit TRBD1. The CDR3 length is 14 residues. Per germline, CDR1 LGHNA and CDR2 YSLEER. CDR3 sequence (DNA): TGCGCCAGCAGCCTTGGGCAGGGGGCTGAAAAAATGTTTTTT. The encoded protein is CASSLGQGAEKMFF.

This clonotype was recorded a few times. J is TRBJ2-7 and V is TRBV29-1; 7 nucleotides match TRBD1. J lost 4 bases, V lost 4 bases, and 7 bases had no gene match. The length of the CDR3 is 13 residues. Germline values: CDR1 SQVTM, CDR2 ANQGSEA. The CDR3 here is CSVAGQFLYEQYF. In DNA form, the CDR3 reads TGCAGCGTTGCGGGACAGTTTCTATACGAGCAGTACTTC.

CDR3 coding DNA: TGTGCCAGCAGCAGCGACAGGGCTGGTGGCAATCAGCCCCAGCATTTT. It is translated as CASSSDRAGGNQPQHF. The rearrangement uses TRBV6-6 and TRBJ1-5; 7 bases line up with TRBD1. V shed 6 bases, J shed 2 bases, and the junction held 10 bases outside the gene matches. CDR3 size: 16 residues. Per germline, CDR1 MNHNY and CDR2 SVGAGI (reference sequence).

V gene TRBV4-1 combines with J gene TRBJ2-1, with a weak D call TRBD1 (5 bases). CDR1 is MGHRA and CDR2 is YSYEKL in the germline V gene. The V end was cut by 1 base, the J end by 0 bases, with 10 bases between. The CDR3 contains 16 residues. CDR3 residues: CASSQVGRASYNEQFF. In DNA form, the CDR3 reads TGCGCCAGCAGCCAAGTCGGCAGGGCCTCCTACAATGAGCAGTTCTTC.

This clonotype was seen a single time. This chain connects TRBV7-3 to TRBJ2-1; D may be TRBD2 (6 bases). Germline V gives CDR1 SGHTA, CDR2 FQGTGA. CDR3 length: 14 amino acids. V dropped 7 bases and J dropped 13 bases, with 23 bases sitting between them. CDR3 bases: TGTGCCAGCATGGATACACCGGGACGCGGGGTTCAGTTCTTC. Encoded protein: CASMDTPGRGVQFF. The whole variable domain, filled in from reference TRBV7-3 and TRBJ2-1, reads GAGVSQTPSNKVTEKGKYVELRCDPISGHTALYWYRQSLGQGPEFLIYFQGTGAADDSGLPNDRFFAVRPEGSVSTLKIQRTERGDSAVYLCASMDTPGRGVQFFGPGTRLTVL.

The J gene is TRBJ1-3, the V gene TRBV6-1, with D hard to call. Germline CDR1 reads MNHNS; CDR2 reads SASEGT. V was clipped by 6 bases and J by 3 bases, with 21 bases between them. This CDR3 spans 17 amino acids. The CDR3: CASSPTRAAAVGNTIYF. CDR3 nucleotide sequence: TGTGCCAGCAGCCCAACGAGGGCAGCGGCGGTTGGAAACACCATATATTTT.

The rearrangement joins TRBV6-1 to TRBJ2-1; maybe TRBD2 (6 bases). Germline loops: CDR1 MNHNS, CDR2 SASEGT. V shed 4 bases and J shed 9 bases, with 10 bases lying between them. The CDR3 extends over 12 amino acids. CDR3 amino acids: CASSGSGGEQFF. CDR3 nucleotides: TGTGCCAGCAGTGGTAGCGGCGGTGAGCAGTTCTTC.

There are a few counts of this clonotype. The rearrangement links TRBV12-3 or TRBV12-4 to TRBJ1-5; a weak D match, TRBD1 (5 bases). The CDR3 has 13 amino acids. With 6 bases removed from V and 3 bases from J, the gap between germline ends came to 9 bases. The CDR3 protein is CASSDSLNQPQHF. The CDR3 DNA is TGTGCCAGCAGCGACAGCCTCAATCAGCCCCAGCATTTT.

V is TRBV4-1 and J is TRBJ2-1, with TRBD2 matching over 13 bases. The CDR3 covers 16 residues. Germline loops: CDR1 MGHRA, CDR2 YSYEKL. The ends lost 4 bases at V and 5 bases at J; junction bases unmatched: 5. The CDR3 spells CASSRITSGRDNEQFF. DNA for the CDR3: TGCGCCAGCAGCCGGATCACTAGCGGGAGGGACAATGAGCAGTTCTTC.

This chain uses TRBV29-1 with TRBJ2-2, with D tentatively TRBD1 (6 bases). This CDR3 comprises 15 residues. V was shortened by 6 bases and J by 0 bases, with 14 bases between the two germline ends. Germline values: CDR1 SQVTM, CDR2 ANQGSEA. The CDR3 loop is CSVQGDTTNTGELFF. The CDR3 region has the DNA TGCAGCGTCCAAGGGGACACCACGAACACCGGGGAGCTGTTTTTT.

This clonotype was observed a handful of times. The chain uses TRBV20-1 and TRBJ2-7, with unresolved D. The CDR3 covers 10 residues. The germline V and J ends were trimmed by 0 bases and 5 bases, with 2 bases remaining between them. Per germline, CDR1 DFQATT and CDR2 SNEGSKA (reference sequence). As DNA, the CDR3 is TGCAGTGCTAGAGAAGACGAGCAGTACTTC. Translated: CSAREDEQYF.